Following are 28 T cell receptor beta chains from one sample sequenced in a study of T cells in tumors and immune-related adverse events. Data came from immunoSEQ multiplex PCR; TCRdb stores just in-frame clones and leaves some out. The profile covers roughly 23,000 clones, with approximately 90% appearing a single time and 1.2% to 1.5% taken by the ten largest. The sequenced sample was lymph node tissue, obtained from a patient treated with anti-PD-1 therapy. The receptors derive from a female donor with metastatic renal cell carcinoma.

A single count supports this clone. This CDR3 is CASSSLQTGVTGANVLTF. As DNA, the CDR3 is TGCGCCAGCAGCTCCTTACAGACAGGGGTGACTGGGGCCAACGTCCTGACTTTC. This chain connects TRBV5-1 to TRBJ2-6, with TRBD1 identical over 8 bases. The CDR3 sequence is 18 residues long. The V segment lost 3 bases and the J segment 2 bases; nucleotides outside the gene matches: 10. Germline V gives CDR1 SGHRS, CDR2 YFSETQ.

The gene calls are TRBV15 and TRBJ2-7; TRBD1 matches 8 bases. The CDR3 is made up of 13 amino acids. The J segment lost 2 bases and the V segment lost 8 bases, leaving 5 bases of the junction unmatched. Per the germline V gene, CDR1 is LNHNV and CDR2 is YYDKDF (reference sequence). The CDR3 loop reads CATRQDRAYEQYF. The CDR3 region has the DNA TGTGCCACCCGCCAGGACAGGGCCTACGAGCAGTACTTC.

The chain joins TRBV7-9 to TRBJ2-3; the D call may be TRBD1 or TRBD2 (6 bases each). Between the trimmed V and J ends, which lost 2 bases and 0 bases, there was a span of 12 bases. The V gene's germline CDR1 is SEHNR and CDR2 FQNEAQ (reference sequence). The CDR3 is 16 amino acids. CDR3 in amino acids: CASSLSTGTSTDTQYF. CDR3 sequence (DNA): TGTGCCAGCAGCTTATCCACAGGGACTAGCACAGATACGCAGTATTTT.

The chain recombines TRBV28 with TRBJ1-4; D perhaps matches TRBD1 (6 bases). Germline CDR1 MDHEN, CDR2 SYDVKM. The V end lost 3 bases, the J end lost 7 bases, and 12 bases lay between the germline ends. CDR3 length equals 14 residues. The CDR3 loop is CASSFRGRVEKLFF. The CDR3 DNA is TGTGCCAGCAGTTTCCGGGGGCGAGTTGAAAAACTGTTTTTT.

V gene TRBV7-2 combines with J gene TRBJ2-5; 7 nucleotides line up with TRBD1. Germline assignment: CDR1 SGHTA and CDR2 FQGNSA. The ends lost 1 base at V and 4 bases at J; junction bases unmatched: 3. The CDR3 sequence is 14 residues long. CDR3 nucleotide sequence: TGTGCCAGCAGCTTAGAAGGGGGCACAGAGACCCAGTACTTC. This sequence encodes CASSLEGGTETQYF.

The chain has TRBV6-5 and TRBJ2-7, with D perhaps TRBD2 (6 bases). Deletions cut 5 bases from V and 3 bases from J, with 11 bases between. The CDR3 is made up of 13 amino acids. Per germline, CDR1 MNHEY and CDR2 SVGAGI. The CDR3 spells CASSVQEGYEQYF. The CDR3 region has the DNA TGTGCCAGCAGTGTCCAGGAGGGCTACGAGCAGTACTTC.

The V call is TRBV6-6, the J call TRBJ2-1; possibly TRBD2 for D (5 bases). The CDR3 length is 15 residues. Trimming removed 5 bases at V and 3 bases at J, with 14 bases between. CDR1 MNHNY and CDR2 SVGAGI come from the germline V gene (reference sequence). The CDR3 DNA is TGTGCCAGCAGTCTCTCGCAACTAGACTACAATGAGCAGTTCTTC. Protein: CASSLSQLDYNEQFF.

The chain links TRBV15 to TRBJ2-2; 10 nucleotides line up with TRBD2. The CDR3 loop spans 16 amino acids. The trim removed 5 bases at V and 5 bases at J, leaving 8 bases unmatched. Per germline, CDR1 LNHNV and CDR2 YYDKDF (reference sequence). This chain's CDR3 is CATSELLAGRTGELFF. The CDR3 DNA reads as TGTGCCACCAGCGAACTACTAGCGGGGCGGACCGGGGAGCTGTTTTTT.

This chain connects TRBV7-6 to TRBJ2-7; D might be TRBD1 (5 bases). The ends were cut back, 0 bases at V and 5 bases at J, with 8 bases in the middle. The CDR3 covers 13 residues. Germline loops: CDR1 SGHVS, CDR2 FNYEAQ. CDR3 DNA: TGTGCCAGCAGCTTAGCTCAGGGCAACGAGCAGTACTTC. Its translation: CASSLAQGNEQYF.

This clone was found once. V gene TRBV5-6 combines with J gene TRBJ2-3; no clear D gene. The germline V gene has CDR1 SGHDT and CDR2 YYEEEE. V lost 4 bases and J 2 bases, leaving 5 bases between the germline ends. The CDR3 totals 12 residues. The CDR3 loop is CASSVFTDTQYF. The CDR3 DNA is TGTGCCAGCAGCGTGTTCACAGATACGCAGTATTTT.

The CDR3 bases are TGTGCCAGCAGCTTAGAAGGGACAGGGCTGTTCCACGAGCAGTACTTC. Translated, it gives CASSLEGTGLFHEQYF. The chain uses TRBV7-9 and TRBJ2-7; 9 nucleotides agree with TRBD1. CDR1 is SEHNR, CDR2 FQNEAQ, per germline (reference sequence). The CDR3 has 16 amino acids. With V trimmed by 1 base and J by 5 bases, 9 bases remained unmatched.

In its sample, this clone was seen once. CDR3 region: CASSQATGTSRNEQFF. CDR3 DNA: TGCGCCAGCAGCCAAGCGACCGGGACTAGCAGAAATGAGCAGTTCTTC. The chain joins TRBV4-1 to TRBJ2-1; 9 bases fit TRBD2. CDR1 and CDR2 (germline): MGHRA, YSYEKL. The CDR3 is made up of 16 amino acids. With V trimmed by 1 base and J by 7 bases, 8 bases remained unmatched.

The V and J genes are TRBV9 and TRBJ2-2; TRBD2 aligns across 7 bases. The germline V gene encodes CDR1 SGDLS and CDR2 YYNGEE. The junction had 2 bases not matched to a gene; V was cut back by 3 bases and J by 6 bases. The CDR3 totals 13 residues. This chain's CDR3 is CASSAAGPGELFF. Written as DNA, the CDR3 is TGTGCCAGCAGCGCAGCGGGACCCGGGGAGCTGTTTTTT.

In this sample, this clone turned up a few times. The rearrangement links TRBV7-8 to TRBJ2-3; D gene ambiguous. CDR3 length: 13 residues. V shed 4 bases and J shed 2 bases, with 7 bases lying between them. Germline V gene lookup returns CDR1 SGHVS and CDR2 FQNEAQ. CDR3 nucleotides: TGTGCCAGCAGCTATCAGCCCACAGATACGCAGTATTTT. It yields the protein CASSYQPTDTQYF. Full variable domain (missing parts from reference TRBV7-8 and TRBJ2-3): GAGVSQSPRYKVAKRGQDVALRCDPISGHVSLFWYQQALGQGPEFLTYFQNEAQLDKSGLPSDRFFAERPEGSVSTLKIQRTQQEDSAVYLCASSYQPTDTQYFGPGTRLTVL.

The rearrangement joins TRBV15 to TRBJ1-5; D remains unclear. The CDR3 extends over 14 amino acids. Deletions cut 4 bases from V and 3 bases from J, with 10 bases between. From germline, CDR1 is LNHNV and CDR2 YYDKDF (reference sequence). The CDR3 bases are TGTGCCACCAGCAACGGGGTCTTCAATCAGCCCCAGCATTTT. Its protein product is CATSNGVFNQPQHF. The complete variable domain, with remaining parts taken from reference TRBV15 and TRBJ1-5, reads DAMVIQNPRYQVTQFGKPVTLSCSQTLNHNVMYWYQQKSSQAPKLLFHYYDKDFNNEADTPDNFQSRRPNTSFCFLDIRSPGLGDTAMYLCATSNGVFNQPQHFGDGTRLSIL.

V is TRBV2 and J is TRBJ2-7; D is perhaps TRBD1 or TRBD2 (5 bases each). The V end lost 2 bases, the J end lost 7 bases, and 12 bases lay between the germline ends. Germline loops: CDR1 SNHLY, CDR2 FYNNEI. There are 13 residues in the CDR3. The CDR3 loop is CASSEIRDGEQYF. The CDR3 DNA follows: TGTGCCAGCAGTGAAATAAGGGACGGGGAGCAGTACTTC. Full variable domain (remainder filled in from reference TRBV2 and TRBJ2-7): EPEVTQTPSHQVTQMGQEVILRCVPISNHLYFYWYRQILGQKVEFLVSFYNNEISEKSEIFDDQFSVERPDGSNFTLKIRSTKLEDSAMYFCASSEIRDGEQYFGPGTRLTVT.

The chain uses TRBV28 and TRBJ1-5; maybe TRBD1 (6 bases). Deletions cut 7 bases from V and 4 bases from J, with 11 bases between. CDR1 and CDR2 (germline): MDHEN, SYDVKM. The CDR3 contains 13 residues. CDR3 in DNA: TGTGCCAGCATAGGACAGATAAATCAGCCCCAGCATTTT. Residues: CASIGQINQPQHF. The whole variable domain, filled in from reference TRBV28 and TRBJ1-5, reads DVKVTQSSRYLVKRTGEKVFLECVQDMDHENMFWYRQDPGLGLRLIYFSYDVKMKEKGDIPEGYSVSREKKERFSLILESASTNQTSMYLCASIGQINQPQHFGDGTRLSIL.

The V call is TRBV19, the J call TRBJ2-1; the D gene is possibly TRBD2 (6 bases). The CDR3 spans 15 residues. Germline values: CDR1 LNHDA, CDR2 SQIVND (reference sequence). V shed 5 bases and J shed 9 bases, with 20 bases lying between them. CDR3 DNA: TGTGCCAGTAGTCAACTAGCAGTTAGTATAGGTGAGCAGTTCTTC. As protein: CASSQLAVSIGEQFF.

This sequence joins TRBV7-9 and TRBJ1-6, with 7 bases lining up with TRBD1. Losses at the gene ends were 8 bases for V and 6 bases for J; bases not matched to a gene: 7. CDR3 length equals 14 residues. Germline CDR1 reads SEHNR; CDR2 reads FQNEAQ (reference sequence). CDR3 in amino acids: CASGEGAGNSPLHF. The CDR3 DNA is TGTGCCAGCGGCGAGGGGGCCGGTAATTCACCCCTCCACTTT.

CDR3 protein: CASSTDRSTDTQYF. The CDR3 DNA follows: TGCGCCAGCAGCACCGACAGGTCCACAGATACGCAGTATTTT. The genes are TRBV5-1 and TRBJ2-3, with D maybe TRBD1 (6 bases). The CDR3 runs to 14 residues. Trimming removed 4 bases from V and 2 bases from J, with 11 bases in between. Per the germline V gene, CDR1 is SGHRS and CDR2 is YFSETQ.

The DNA of the CDR3 is TGTGCCAGCAGCTTAGGGACGATAACCTCTATGCGCTACACCTTC. This gives the protein CASSLGTITSMRYTF. This chain connects TRBV7-2 to TRBJ1-2; no clear D. This CDR3 spans 15 amino acids. Germline V gives CDR1 SGHTA, CDR2 FQGNSA. Trimming cost V 1 base and J 9 bases, with 18 bases left between them.

This clone occurred once. The rearrangement links TRBV7-6 to TRBJ2-1; TRBD2 matches at 7 bases. CDR1 and CDR2 (germline): SGHVS, FNYEAQ. CDR3 size: 13 residues. J gave up 8 bases and V 2 bases, and 3 bases lay outside the gene matches. Here the CDR3 DNA reads TGTGCCAGCAGCTTAAGGGACTATTATGAGCAGTTCTTC. Amino acids: CASSLRDYYEQFF.

V usage is TRBV10-3 and J usage is TRBJ2-1; no clear D gene. V shed 4 bases and J shed 8 bases, with 18 bases lying between them. The germline V gene encodes CDR1 ENHRY and CDR2 SYGVKD. This CDR3 comprises 15 residues. The CDR3 coding sequence is TGTGCCATCAGTGGGACGCCCATAAACAACCATGAGCAGTTCTTC. Its protein is CAISGTPINNHEQFF.

This clone appeared once. V is TRBV7-2 and J is TRBJ2-7; D not certain. Germline V lookup: CDR1 SGHTA, CDR2 FQGNSA. The CDR3 length is 13 residues. The V gene lost 1 base and the J gene lost 3 bases, with 7 bases spanning the gap. In nucleotides, the CDR3 is TGTGCCAGCAGCTTAGAAGGGTTCTACGAGCAGTACTTC. Amino acid sequence: CASSLEGFYEQYF.

This chain joins TRBV6-1 and TRBJ2-4; D possibly corresponds to TRBD2 (6 bases). The CDR3 is 14 residues long. Germline V gives CDR1 MNHNS, CDR2 SASEGT. Trimming stripped 5 bases from V and 6 bases from J, with 14 bases between. The CDR3 region has the DNA TGTGCCAGCAGTAGGGATTTGGAGGGAAACATTCAGTACTTC. Its protein is CASSRDLEGNIQYF.

In its sample, this clone was seen a few times. The same CDR3 also results from other DNA sequences found in this sample. The gene calls are TRBV27 and TRBJ2-1; 8 bases agree with TRBD2. V trimming: 6 bases; J trimming: 4 bases; junction bases outside the gene matches: 8. Germline V CDR1 and CDR2: MNHEY, SMNVEV (reference sequence). The CDR3 loop spans 15 amino acids. The CDR3 region is CASSLGLELYNEQFF. The CDR3 DNA follows: TGTGCCAGCAGCTTGGGACTAGAGCTTTACAATGAGCAGTTCTTC.

The CDR3 is CASSLSTGDGYTF. The DNA for the CDR3 is TGCGCCAGCAGCCTATCGACAGGCGATGGCTACACCTTC. The gene calls are TRBV4-1 and TRBJ1-2; TRBD1 is a possible D gene (6 bases). Germline CDR1 reads MGHRA; CDR2 reads YSYEKL. CDR3 length: 13 residues. Trimming shortened V by 4 bases and J by 6 bases, and 12 bases separated the two germline ends.

The chain links TRBV6-1 to TRBJ1-2; D is uncertain. The CDR3 consists of 15 residues. Between the trimmed V and J ends, which lost 2 bases and 8 bases, there was a span of 18 bases. Germline CDR1 and CDR2: MNHNS and SASEGT. The CDR3 sequence is CASSELFGVSGGYTF. CDR3 sequence (DNA): TGTGCCAGCAGTGAACTGTTCGGGGTCTCCGGAGGCTACACCTTC.